These 5 T cell receptor beta chains originate from one sample sequenced in a study of control samples from healthy donors and cancer patients. Libraries were prepared by immunoSEQ multiplex PCR; TCRdb keeps only in-frame clonotypes and omits some of them. This table has around 150,000 clones, over 95% appearing once. Sample: blood. Source of these receptors: a woman in her 30s in good health.

The chain employs TRBV5-1 and TRBJ2-7, with 8 bases identical to TRBD1. The length of the CDR3 is 15 residues. Germline V lookup: CDR1 SGHRS, CDR2 YFSETQ. The V gene end was trimmed by 1 base and the J gene end by 0 bases; junction bases not matched to a gene: 3. The CDR3 DNA reads TGCGCCAGCAGCTTGAACAGGGGGTACTCCTACGAGCAGTACTTC. This sequence encodes CASSLNRGYSYEQYF.

This chain connects TRBV6-4 to TRBJ2-1; the match to TRBD2 covers 12 bases. Germline lookup yields CDR1 MRHNA and CDR2 SNTAGT. The CDR3 loop spans 18 amino acids. Trimming removed 3 bases from V and 1 base from J; junction bases left unmatched: 7. DNA of the CDR3: TGTGCCAGCAGTGATGGTACTAGCGGGAGGCCGTCCTACAATGAGCAGTTCTTC. Translated, it gives CASSDGTSGRPSYNEQFF.

The rearrangement links TRBV13 to TRBJ1-2; 8 nucleotides match TRBD1. The CDR3 covers 13 residues. The germline gives CDR1 PRHDT, CDR2 FYEKMQ (reference sequence). V was clipped by 5 bases and J by 4 bases; unmatched bases: 3. CDR3 sequence reads: CASSQGAVYGYTF. CDR3 sequence (DNA): TGTGCCAGCAGCCAGGGGGCAGTCTATGGCTACACCTTC.

CDR3: CASSGGQGYSSYNSPLHF. The DNA for the CDR3 is TGTGCCAGCAGTGGGGGACAGGGATATAGCTCCTATAATTCACCCCTCCACTTT. J is TRBJ1-6 and V is TRBV5-6; 9 bases align to TRBD1. Germline V lookup: CDR1 SGHDT, CDR2 YYEEEE. This CDR3 contains 18 residues. After removal of 5 bases from V and 0 bases from J, the junction contained 9 bases not matched to a gene.

The CDR3 here is CASSQLALDTIYF. The CDR3 nucleotides read TGTGCCAGCAGCCAACTGGCCTTAGACACCATATATTTT. The V call is TRBV3-1 (or the pseudogene TRBV3-2), the J call TRBJ1-3, with D hard to call. The CDR3 spans 13 residues. The germline V gene encodes CDR1 LGHDT and CDR2 YNNKEL (reference sequence). The V gene lost 2 bases and the J gene lost 8 bases, with 10 bases spanning the gap.